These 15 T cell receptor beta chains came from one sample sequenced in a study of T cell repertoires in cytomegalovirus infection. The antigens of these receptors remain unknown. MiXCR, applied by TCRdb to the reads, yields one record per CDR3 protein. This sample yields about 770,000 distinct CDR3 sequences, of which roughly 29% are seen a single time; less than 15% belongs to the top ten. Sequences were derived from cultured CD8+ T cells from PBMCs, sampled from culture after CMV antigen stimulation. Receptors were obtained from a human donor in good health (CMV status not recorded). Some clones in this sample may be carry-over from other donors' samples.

The CDR3 bases are TGTGCCAGTAGCAAACCCGTGGGCACTGAAGCTTTCTTT. It codes for CASSKPVGTEAFF. The rearrangement uses TRBV19 and TRBJ1-1; D unclear. V was clipped by 6 bases and J by 4 bases, with 12 bases between them. CDR3 length: 13 amino acids. Per the germline V gene, CDR1 is LNHDA and CDR2 is SQIVND (reference sequence).

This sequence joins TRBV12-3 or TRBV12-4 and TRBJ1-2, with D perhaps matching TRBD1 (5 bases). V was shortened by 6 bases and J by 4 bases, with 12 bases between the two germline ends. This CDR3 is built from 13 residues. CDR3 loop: CASRPPGIYGYTF. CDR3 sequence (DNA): TGTGCCAGCAGGCCCCCAGGGATCTATGGCTACACCTTC.

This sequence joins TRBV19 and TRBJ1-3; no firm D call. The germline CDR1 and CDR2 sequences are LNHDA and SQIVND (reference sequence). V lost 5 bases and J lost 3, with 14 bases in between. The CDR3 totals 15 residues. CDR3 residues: CASSPSAAIGNTIYF. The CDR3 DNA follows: TGTGCCAGTAGTCCCAGCGCAGCTATTGGAAACACCATATATTTT.

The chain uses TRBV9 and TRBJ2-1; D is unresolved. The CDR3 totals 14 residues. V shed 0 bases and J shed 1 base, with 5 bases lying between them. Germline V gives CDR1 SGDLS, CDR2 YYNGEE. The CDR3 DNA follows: TGTGCCAGCAGCGTAGGGAATTCCTACAATGAGCAGTTCTTC. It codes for CASSVGNSYNEQFF. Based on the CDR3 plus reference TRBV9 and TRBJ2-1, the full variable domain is DSGVTQTPKHLITATGQRVTLRCSPRSGDLSVYWYQQSLDQGLQFLIQYYNGEERAKGNILERFSAQQFPDLHSELNLSSLELGDSALYFCASSVGNSYNEQFFGPGTRLTVL.

The CDR3 DNA is TGTGCCAGCAGTTACTCGTTAGTCCTAGGGTTAGAGACCCAGTACTTC. It translates to CASSYSLVLGLETQYF. The chain couples TRBV6-6 to TRBJ2-5; D is unclear. CDR1 and CDR2 (germline): MNHNY, SVGAGI (reference sequence). The CDR3 covers 16 residues. V was pared by 0 bases and J by 4 bases, with 15 bases between.

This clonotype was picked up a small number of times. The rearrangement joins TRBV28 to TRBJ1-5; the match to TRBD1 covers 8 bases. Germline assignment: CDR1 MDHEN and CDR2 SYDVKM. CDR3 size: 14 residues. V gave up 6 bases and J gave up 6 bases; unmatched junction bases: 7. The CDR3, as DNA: TGTGCCAGCAGGGAGACAGGGGAGGCTCAGCCCCAGCATTTT. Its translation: CASRETGEAQPQHF.

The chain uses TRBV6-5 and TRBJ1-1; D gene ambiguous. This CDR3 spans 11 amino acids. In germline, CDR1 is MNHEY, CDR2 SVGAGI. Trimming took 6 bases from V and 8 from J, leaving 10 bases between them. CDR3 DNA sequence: TGTGCCAGCAGAGTGGGCAGGGAAGCTTTCTTT. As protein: CASRVGREAFF.

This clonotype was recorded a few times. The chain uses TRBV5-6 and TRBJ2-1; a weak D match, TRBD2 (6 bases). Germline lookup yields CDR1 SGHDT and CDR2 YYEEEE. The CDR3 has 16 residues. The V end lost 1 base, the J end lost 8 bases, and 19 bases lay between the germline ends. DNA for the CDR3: TGTGCCAGCAGCTTGTTGGGGAGGCTAGAAGGGGATGAGCAGTTCTTC. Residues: CASSLLGRLEGDEQFF.

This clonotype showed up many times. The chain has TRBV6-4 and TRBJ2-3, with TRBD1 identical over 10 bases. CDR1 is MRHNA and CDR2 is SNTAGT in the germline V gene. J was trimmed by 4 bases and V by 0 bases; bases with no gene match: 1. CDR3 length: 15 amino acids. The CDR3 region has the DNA TGTGCCAGCAGTGACTCGGGACAGGGGTCAGATACGCAGTATTTT. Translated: CASSDSGQGSDTQYF.

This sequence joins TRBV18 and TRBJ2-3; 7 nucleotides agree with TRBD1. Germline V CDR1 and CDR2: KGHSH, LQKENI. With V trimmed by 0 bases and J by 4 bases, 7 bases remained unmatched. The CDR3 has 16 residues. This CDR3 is CASSPPYTGVADTQYF. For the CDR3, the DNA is TGTGCCAGCTCACCACCGTATACAGGGGTCGCAGATACGCAGTATTTT.

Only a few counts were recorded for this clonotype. The CDR3 DNA follows: TGTGCCAGCAGATTGATGCTAGAGGGGTATAATTCACCCCTCCACTTT. Protein product: CASRLMLEGYNSPLHF. The chain has TRBV28 and TRBJ1-6, with D maybe TRBD1 (5 bases). Germline V gene lookup returns CDR1 MDHEN and CDR2 SYDVKM. Trimming removed 6 bases from V and 4 bases from J, with 16 bases in between. There are 16 residues in the CDR3. Together with reference TRBV28 and TRBJ1-6, the CDR3 gives the full variable domain: DVKVTQSSRYLVKRTGEKVFLECVQDMDHENMFWYRQDPGLGLRLIYFSYDVKMKEKGDIPEGYSVSREKKERFSLILESASTNQTSMYLCASRLMLEGYNSPLHFGNGTRLTVT.

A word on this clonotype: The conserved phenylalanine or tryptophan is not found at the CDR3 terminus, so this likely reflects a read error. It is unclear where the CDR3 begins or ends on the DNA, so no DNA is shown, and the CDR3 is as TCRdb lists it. The CDR3: CASSEGGTGSPLSM. This chain connects TRBV6-1 to TRBJ1-4. Looked up from germline, CDR1 is MNHNS and CDR2 is SASEGT. Including both end residues, the CDR3 is 14 amino acids long.

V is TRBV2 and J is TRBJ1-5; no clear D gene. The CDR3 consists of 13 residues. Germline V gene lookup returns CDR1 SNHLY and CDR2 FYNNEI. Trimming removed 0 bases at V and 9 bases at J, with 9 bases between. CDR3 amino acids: CASSEARRVPQHF. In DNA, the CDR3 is TGTGCCAGCAGTGAAGCCCGAAGGGTGCCCCAGCATTTT.

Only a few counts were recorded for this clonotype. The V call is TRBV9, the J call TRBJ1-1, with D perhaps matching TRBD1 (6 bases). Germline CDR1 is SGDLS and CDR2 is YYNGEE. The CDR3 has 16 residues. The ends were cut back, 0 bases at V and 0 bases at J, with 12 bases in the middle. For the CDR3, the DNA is TGTGCCAGCAGCGTAGAAGGACAGCGCATGAACACTGAAGCTTTCTTT. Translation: CASSVEGQRMNTEAFF. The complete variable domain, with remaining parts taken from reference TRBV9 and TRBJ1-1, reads DSGVTQTPKHLITATGQRVTLRCSPRSGDLSVYWYQQSLDQGLQFLIQYYNGEERAKGNILERFSAQQFPDLHSELNLSSLELGDSALYFCASSVEGQRMNTEAFFGQGTRLTVV.

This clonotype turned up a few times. As DNA, the CDR3 is TGTGCCAGCAGACGATTTGACAGGGGATCAGAAAAACTGTTTTTT. It codes for CASRRFDRGSEKLFF. The rearrangement links TRBV6-5 to TRBJ1-4; 8 nucleotides agree with TRBD1. V lost 6 bases to trimming and J lost 8 bases; unmatched junction nucleotides: 11. The CDR3 loop spans 15 amino acids. The germline CDR1 and CDR2 sequences are MNHEY and SVGAGI.